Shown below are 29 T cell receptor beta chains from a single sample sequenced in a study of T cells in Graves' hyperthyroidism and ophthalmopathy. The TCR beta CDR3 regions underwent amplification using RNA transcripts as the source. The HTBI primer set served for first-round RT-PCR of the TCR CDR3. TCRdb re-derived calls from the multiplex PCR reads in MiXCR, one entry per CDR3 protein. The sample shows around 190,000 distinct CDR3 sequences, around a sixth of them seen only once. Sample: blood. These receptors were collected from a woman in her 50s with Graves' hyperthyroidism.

The CDR3 reads CSASGGGYGYTF. CDR3 nucleotides: TGCAGTGCTAGCGGGGGTGGCTATGGCTACACCTTC. The chain combines TRBV20-1 with TRBJ1-2, with D possibly TRBD1 on 5 matching bases. This CDR3 has 12 amino acids. Trimming took 3 bases from V and 4 from J, leaving 9 bases between them. Germline V CDR1 and CDR2: DFQATT, SNEGSKA (reference sequence).

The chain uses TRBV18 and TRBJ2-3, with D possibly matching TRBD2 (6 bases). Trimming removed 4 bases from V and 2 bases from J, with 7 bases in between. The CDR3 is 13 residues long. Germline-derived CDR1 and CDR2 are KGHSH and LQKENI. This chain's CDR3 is CASSLAVTDTQYF. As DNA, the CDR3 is TGTGCCAGCTCACTAGCGGTCACAGATACGCAGTATTTT.

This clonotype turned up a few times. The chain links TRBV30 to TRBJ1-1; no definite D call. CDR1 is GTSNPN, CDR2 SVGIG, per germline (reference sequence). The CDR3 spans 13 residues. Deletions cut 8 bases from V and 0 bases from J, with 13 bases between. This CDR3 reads CAAHGWVNTEAFF. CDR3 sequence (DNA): TGTGCCGCCCACGGGTGGGTGAACACTGAAGCTTTCTTT.

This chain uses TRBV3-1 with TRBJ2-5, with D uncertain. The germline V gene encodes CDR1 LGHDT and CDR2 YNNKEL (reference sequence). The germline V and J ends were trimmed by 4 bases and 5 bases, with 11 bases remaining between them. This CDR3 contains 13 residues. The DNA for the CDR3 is TGTGCCAGCAGCCTCACTGGGCTGGAGACCCAGTACTTC. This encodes CASSLTGLETQYF.

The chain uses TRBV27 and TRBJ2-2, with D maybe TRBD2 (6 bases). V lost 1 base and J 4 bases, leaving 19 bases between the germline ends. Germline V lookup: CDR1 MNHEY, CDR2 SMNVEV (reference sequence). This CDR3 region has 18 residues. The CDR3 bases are TGTGCCAGCAGTTTATATCTTTTTGGGCTAGCGAGCACCGGGGAGCTGTTTTTT. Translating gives CASSLYLFGLASTGELFF.

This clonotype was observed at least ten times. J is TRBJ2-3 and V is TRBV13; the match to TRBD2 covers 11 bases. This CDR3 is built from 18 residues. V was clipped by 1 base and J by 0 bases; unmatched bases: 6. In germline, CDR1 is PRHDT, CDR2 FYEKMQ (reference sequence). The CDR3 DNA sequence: TGTGCCAGCAGCTTAGAGGGACTAGCGGATCCTAGCACAGATACGCAGTATTTT. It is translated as CASSLEGLADPSTDTQYF.

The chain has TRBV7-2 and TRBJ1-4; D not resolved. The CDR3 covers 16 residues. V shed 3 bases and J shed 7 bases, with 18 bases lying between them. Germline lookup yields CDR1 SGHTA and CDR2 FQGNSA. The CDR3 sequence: CASSFPTVSRREKLFF. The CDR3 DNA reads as TGTGCCAGCAGCTTCCCTACAGTGAGCCGTCGTGAAAAACTGTTTTTT. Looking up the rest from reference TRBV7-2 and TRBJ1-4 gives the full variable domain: GAGVSQSPSNKVTEKGKDVELRCDPISGHTALYWYRQSLGQGLEFLIYFQGNSAPDKSGLPSDRFSAERTGGSVSTLTIQRTQQEDSAVYLCASSFPTVSRREKLFFGSGTQLSVL.

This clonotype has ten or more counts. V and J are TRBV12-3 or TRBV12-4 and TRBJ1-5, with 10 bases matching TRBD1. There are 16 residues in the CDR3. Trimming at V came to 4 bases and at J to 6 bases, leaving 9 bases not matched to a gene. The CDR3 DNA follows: TGTGCCAGCAGTTGGGGACAGGGGATAATAACTCAGCCCCAGCATTTT. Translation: CASSWGQGIITQPQHF.

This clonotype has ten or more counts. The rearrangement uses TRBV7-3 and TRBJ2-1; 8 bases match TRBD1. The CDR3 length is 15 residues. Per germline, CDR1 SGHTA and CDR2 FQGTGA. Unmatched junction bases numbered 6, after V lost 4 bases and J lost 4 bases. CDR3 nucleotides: TGTGCCAGCAGCTCCCAGGGGGCCCCATACAATGAGCAGTTCTTC. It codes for CASSSQGAPYNEQFF.

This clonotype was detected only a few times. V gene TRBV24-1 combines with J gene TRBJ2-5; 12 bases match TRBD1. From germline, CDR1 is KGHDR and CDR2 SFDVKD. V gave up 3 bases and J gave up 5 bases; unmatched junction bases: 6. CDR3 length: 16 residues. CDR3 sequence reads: CATSDTGTGGAETQYF. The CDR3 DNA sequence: TGTGCCACCAGTGATACCGGGACAGGGGGCGCGGAGACCCAGTACTTC.

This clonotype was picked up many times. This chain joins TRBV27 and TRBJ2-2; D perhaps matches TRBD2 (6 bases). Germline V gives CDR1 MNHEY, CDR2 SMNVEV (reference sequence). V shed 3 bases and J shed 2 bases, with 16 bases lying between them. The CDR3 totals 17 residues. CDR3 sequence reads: CASSFQPGTVNTGELFF. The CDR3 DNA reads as TGTGCCAGCAGTTTCCAACCGGGGACTGTCAACACCGGGGAGCTGTTTTTT.

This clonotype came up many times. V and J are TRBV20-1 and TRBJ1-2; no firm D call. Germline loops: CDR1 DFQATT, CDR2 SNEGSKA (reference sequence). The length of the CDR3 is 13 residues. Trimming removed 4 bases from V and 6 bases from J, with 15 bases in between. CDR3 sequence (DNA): TGCAGTGCTACAAGGACCGTCACCGATGGCTACACCTTC. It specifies CSATRTVTDGYTF.

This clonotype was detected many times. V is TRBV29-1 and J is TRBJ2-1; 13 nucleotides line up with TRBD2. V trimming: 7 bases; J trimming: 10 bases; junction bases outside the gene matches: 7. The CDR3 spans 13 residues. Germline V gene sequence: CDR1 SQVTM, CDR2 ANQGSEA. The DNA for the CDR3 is TGCAGCGCCCATGGGACTAGCGGGATAGAGCAGTTCTTC. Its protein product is CSAHGTSGIEQFF.

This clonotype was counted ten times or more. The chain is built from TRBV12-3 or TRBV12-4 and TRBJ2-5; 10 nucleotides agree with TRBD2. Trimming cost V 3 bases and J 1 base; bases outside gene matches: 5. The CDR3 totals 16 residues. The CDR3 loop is CASSFVSGGVQETQYF. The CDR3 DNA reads TGTGCCAGCAGTTTCGTCAGCGGGGGGGTCCAAGAGACCCAGTACTTC.

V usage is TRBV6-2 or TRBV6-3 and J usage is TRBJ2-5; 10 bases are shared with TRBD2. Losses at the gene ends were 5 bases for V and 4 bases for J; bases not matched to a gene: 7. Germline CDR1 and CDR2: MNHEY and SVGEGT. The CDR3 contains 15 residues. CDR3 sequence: CASSSGRVAGETQYF. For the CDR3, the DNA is TGTGCCAGCAGTAGCGGGAGGGTGGCAGGAGAGACCCAGTACTTC.

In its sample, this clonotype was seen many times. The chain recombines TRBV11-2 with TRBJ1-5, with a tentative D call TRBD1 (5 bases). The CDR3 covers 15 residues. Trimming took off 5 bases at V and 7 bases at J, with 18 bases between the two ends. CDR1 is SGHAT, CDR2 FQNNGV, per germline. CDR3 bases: TGTGCCAGCAGCCAAAGTCCAGGGCAACAACAGCCCCAGCATTTT. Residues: CASSQSPGQQQPQHF. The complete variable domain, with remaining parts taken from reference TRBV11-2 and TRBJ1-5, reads EAGVAQSPRYKIIEKRQSVAFWCNPISGHATLYWYQQILGQGPKLLIQFQNNGVVDDSQLPKDRFSAERLKGVDSTLKIQPAKLEDSAVYLCASSQSPGQQQPQHFGDGTRLSIL.

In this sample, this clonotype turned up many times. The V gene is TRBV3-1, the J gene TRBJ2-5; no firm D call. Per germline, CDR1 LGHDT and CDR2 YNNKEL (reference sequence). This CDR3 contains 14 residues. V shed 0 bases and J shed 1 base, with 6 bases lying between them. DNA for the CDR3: TGTGCCAGCAGCCAAGATCCCACCCAAGAGACCCAGTACTTC. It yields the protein CASSQDPTQETQYF.

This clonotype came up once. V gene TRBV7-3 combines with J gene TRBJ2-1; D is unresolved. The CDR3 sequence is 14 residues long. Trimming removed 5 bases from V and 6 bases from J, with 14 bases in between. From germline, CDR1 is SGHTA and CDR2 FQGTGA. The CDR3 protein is CASSPGPLGNEQFF. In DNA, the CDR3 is TGTGCCAGCAGCCCTGGGCCTTTAGGCAATGAGCAGTTCTTC.

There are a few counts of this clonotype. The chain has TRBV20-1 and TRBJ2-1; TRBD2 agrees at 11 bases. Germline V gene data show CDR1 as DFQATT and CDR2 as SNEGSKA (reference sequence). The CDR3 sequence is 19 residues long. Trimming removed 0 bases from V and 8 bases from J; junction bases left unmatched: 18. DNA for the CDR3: TGCAGTGCTAGAGATCCAGTGGGCAAAACTAGCGGGGGAGGCTATGAGCAGTTCTTC. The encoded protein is CSARDPVGKTSGGGYEQFF.

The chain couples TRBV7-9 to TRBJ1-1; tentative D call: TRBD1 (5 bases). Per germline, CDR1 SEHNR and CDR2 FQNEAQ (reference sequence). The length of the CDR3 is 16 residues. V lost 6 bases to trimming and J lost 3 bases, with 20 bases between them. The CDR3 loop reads CASSPSGTPRYTEAFF. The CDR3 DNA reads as TGTGCCAGCAGTCCCTCCGGGACCCCAAGGTACACTGAAGCTTTCTTT.

The CDR3 region is CASSLRDRENDEQFF. The CDR3 DNA reads as TGTGCCAGCAGCTTAAGGGACAGGGAAAATGATGAGCAGTTCTTC. V usage is TRBV7-3 and J usage is TRBJ2-1; 9 positions match TRBD1. J was trimmed by 8 bases and V by 1 base; bases with no gene match: 6. The germline CDR1 and CDR2 sequences are SGHTA and FQGTGA. The CDR3 covers 15 residues.

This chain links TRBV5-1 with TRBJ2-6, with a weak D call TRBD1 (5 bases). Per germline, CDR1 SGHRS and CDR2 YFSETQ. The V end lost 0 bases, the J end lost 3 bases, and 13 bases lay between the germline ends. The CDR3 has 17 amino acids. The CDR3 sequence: CASSLARRGSGANVLTF. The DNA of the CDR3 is TGCGCCAGCAGCTTGGCCCGTAGGGGAAGTGGGGCCAACGTCCTGACTTTC.

The CDR3 reads CSVYLAEGPLRIYEQYF. CDR3 sequence (DNA): TGCAGCGTTTATCTGGCAGAAGGACCCCTCAGGATATACGAGCAGTACTTC. This chain connects TRBV29-1 to TRBJ2-7; D gene ambiguous. The CDR3 loop spans 17 amino acids. The ends were cut back, 5 bases at V and 4 bases at J, with 27 bases in the middle. CDR1 is SQVTM and CDR2 is ANQGSEA in the germline V gene.

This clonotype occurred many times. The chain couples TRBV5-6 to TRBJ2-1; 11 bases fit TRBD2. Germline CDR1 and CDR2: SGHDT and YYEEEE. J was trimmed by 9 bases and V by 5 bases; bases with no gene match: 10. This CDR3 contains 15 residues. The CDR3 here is CASSNIRLAGGEQFF. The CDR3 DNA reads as TGTGCCAGCAGTAATATACGGCTAGCGGGAGGTGAGCAGTTCTTC.

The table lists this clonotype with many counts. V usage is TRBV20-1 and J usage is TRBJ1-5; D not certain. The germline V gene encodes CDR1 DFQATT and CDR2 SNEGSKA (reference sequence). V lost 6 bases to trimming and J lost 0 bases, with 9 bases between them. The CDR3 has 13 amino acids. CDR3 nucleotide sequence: TGCAGTGCCGGTTTTGATAGCAATCAGCCCCAGCATTTT. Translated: CSAGFDSNQPQHF.

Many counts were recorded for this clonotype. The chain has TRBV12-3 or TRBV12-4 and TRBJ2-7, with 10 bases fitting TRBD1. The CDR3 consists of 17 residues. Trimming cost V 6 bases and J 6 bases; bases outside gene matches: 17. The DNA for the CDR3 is TGTGCCAGCAGCCCCGGGACAGGGGCTCCCACAACTGTCGAGCAGTACTTC. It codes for CASSPGTGAPTTVEQYF.

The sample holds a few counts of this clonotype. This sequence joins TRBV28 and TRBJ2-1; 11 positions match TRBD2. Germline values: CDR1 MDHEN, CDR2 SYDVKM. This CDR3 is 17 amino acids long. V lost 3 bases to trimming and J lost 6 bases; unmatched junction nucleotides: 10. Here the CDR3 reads CASSFLRLAGGGNEQFF. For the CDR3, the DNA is TGTGCCAGCAGTTTCCTTAGGCTAGCGGGAGGAGGCAATGAGCAGTTCTTC.

The CDR3 DNA reads as TGTGCCAGCAGCCTCGAAGGGGGGGCGAACACCGGGGAGCTGTTTTTT. Translation: CASSLEGGANTGELFF. The chain joins TRBV12-3 or TRBV12-4 to TRBJ2-2, with D possibly TRBD2 on 7 matching bases. There are 16 residues in the CDR3. V was cut by 6 bases and J by 0 bases, with 14 bases left in between.

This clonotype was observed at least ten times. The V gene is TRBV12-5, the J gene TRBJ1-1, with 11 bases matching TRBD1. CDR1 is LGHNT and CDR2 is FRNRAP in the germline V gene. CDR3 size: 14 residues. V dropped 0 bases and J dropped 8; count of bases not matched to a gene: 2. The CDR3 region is CASGLVGQGEEAFF. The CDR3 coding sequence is TGTGCTAGTGGTTTGGTGGGACAGGGGGAGGAAGCTTTCTTT.